This T cell receptor (beta chain) originates from a study of blood T cell repertoires in COVID-19 (dated by TCRdb to 2020 to 2022). The study in broad terms: Collaborator samples came from the United States, Italy and Spain and covered acute and convalescent phases of COVID-19. The material from the prospective study consisted of cDNA or gDNA derived from T cells, B-cell-depleted T cells, or PBMCs. Deeply sampled blood TCRbeta repertoires from subjects exposed to, actively infected with, or recovered from COVID-19 were included in the dataset. The repertoires were released in a freely available public database intended as a resource for research on the immune response to SARS-CoV-2. Samples were obtained from the ongoing ImmuneRACE study (first 160 participants) and from about 1,300 subjects provided by 6 global collaborators. Nearly every sample came with metadata listing a de-identified subject ID, COVID-19 status, age in years and sex. Where available, HLA class I and class II types were obtained from metadata supplied by the sample provider rather than from assay-based typing. The paper's findings and limits, for the study overall: How much clinical and demographic metadata was included differed by source and by participant, and the metadata was provided uncurated.

TCRbeta CDR3 regions were amplified from genomic DNA using the immunoSEQ Assay, a bias-controlled multiplex PCR. Per the original workflow: Nucleated cell counts per sample were estimated from amplification of reference gene primers within the assay. To quantify the absolute abundance of each unique TCRbeta CDR3 rearrangement, sequence reads were collapsed and filtered. For each sample, productive Simpson clonality was calculated as the square root of Simpson's diversity index across productive rearrangements. TCRdb took over this immuneACCESS table, retaining in-frame rearrangements with V and J assigned. Such tables are incomplete; in checked studies, under half of the missing clones stem from an unresolved V gene, and the remainder is unexplained. V and J calls and clone size are as listed in that table; D and trimming were resolved from the DNA. This sample lists some 68,000 clones; about 88% were detected once. Approximately 7.4% of the sample goes to the ten largest clones.

This clone was recorded once. Its target antigen remains unknown. Qualities for individual bases were not recorded, and no much larger clone is one base off. Per the germline V gene, SQVTM is the CDR1 and ANQGSEA is the CDR2. Trimming takes 6 bases off V and 0 bases off J; junction bases not matched to a gene: 7. From its cysteine to its phenylalanine, the CDR3 spans 14 amino acids. Only the CDR3 part of the read is kept: 42 bases, read in frame from the first base. The collaborating institutions used their own protocols to collect whole blood in K2EDTA tubes. For TCRbeta analysis, collaborators shipped samples as frozen whole blood, isolated PBMCs, or DNA extracted from either of those sample types.

The rearranged segments are TRBV29-1 and TRBJ2-7; 8 bases in the junction line up with TRBD1. Source material: peripheral blood. The sequence was collected from a man aged 45 to 65 with active COVID-19. The CDR3 region: CSVEGQDNSYEQYF. The nucleotide sequence is TGCAGCGTAGAGGGACAGGATAACTCCTACGAGCAGTACTTC.